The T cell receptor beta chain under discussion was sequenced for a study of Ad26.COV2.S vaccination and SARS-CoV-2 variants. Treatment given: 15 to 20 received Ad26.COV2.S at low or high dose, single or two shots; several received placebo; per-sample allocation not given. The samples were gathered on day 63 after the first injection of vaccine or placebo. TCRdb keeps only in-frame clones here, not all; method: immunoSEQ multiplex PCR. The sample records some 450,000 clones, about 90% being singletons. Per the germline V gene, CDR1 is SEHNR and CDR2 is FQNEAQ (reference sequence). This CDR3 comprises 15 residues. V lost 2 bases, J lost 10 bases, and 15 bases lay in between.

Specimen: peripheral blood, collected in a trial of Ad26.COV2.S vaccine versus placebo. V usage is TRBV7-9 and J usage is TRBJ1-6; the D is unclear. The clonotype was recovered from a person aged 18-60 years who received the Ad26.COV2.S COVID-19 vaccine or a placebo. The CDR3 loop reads CASSLIAAGRSPLHF. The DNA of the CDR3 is TGTGCCAGCAGCTTAATTGCCGCGGGTAGATCACCCCTCCACTTT.